This T cell receptor (beta chain) is from a study of blood T cells in healthy people across ages (dated by TCRdb to 2014 to 2015). General notes on the study: In model experiments, template switching captured about one uniquely barcoded TCR beta cDNA molecule for every two T cells. To avoid experimental bias, donors of different ages were distributed randomly across sequencing lanes. Age-related changes in TCR beta repertoire diversity were measured in the study by deep sequencing normalized with unique cDNA molecular identifiers. The donors were split into four age groups: young (average 16 years), middle-aged (about 40), aged (over 55) and long-lived (roughly 86). Two additional independent replicas of 1 million unique cDNA reads from the same blood draw were analyzed for two donors (one aged 18 to 30 and one aged 80 or older).

The donors were around 39 Caucasian individuals from Russia, aged 6 to 90 years, who were systemically healthy. Roughly 9 milliliters of peripheral blood were drawn from each donor into EDTA-treated Vacutainer tubes. Ficoll-Paque density-gradient centrifugation was used to isolate PBMCs, with at least 6.5 million obtained per sample. Total RNA was extracted from PBMCs with Trizol reagent, with at least 5 micrograms obtained per sample. Naive CD45RAhigh/CD27high T cell percentages were measured by flow cytometry on a PBMC aliquot from every donor. CDR1 ENHRY and CDR2 SYGVKD are derived from the germline V gene. V has 6 bases trimmed and J has 4 bases trimmed; junction bases matching no gene number 16. The CDR3 sequence holds 17 residues, the cysteine and phenylalanine included. The retained sequence is limited to the CDR3, 51 bases, with the frame set at the first base. Results the study describes overall, beyond this receptor: As age increased, observed TCR beta diversity per million T cells dropped in a roughly linear way, and a significant reduction was already evident by age about 40. Bulk unsorted PBMC profiling prevented conclusive comparison of naive and antigen-experienced compartments. Because donor CMV infection status was unknown, age-related changes in expanded clonotypes were potentially confounded. Estimates of total diversity based on one million sequenced T cells were considered lower bounds and underestimates. The long-lived group showed more naive CD4+ T cells, fewer expanded clones and increased TCR diversity than the aged group, suggesting age selection. Observed TCR beta diversity correlated strongly with the percentage of naive T cells measured by flow cytometry.

This clonotype occurred once. Its binding antigen is unknown. The record has no base qualities; no much larger clone is one base away. Preparation of the library involved 5' RACE. TCRdb records Illumina HiSeq 2500 as the sequencer. A second roughly 6 to 11 cycle PCR used a sample-barcoded 5' primer and a J-beta primer mix. A template-switch 5' adaptor carrying 12 random nucleotides introduced a unique molecular identifier onto each TCR beta cDNA molecule. Each sample yielded at least 3 million CDR3-containing paired-end reads. The Mint cDNA synthesis kit, primed by a TRBC-specific oligonucleotide, was used to synthesize first-strand cDNA from all RNA. Following uracil-DNA glycosylase treatment, all cDNA underwent a first 18-cycle PCR with the universal primers M1SS and BC2_uni_R. The paper's data handling went like this. Each sample was normalized by randomly selecting 1 million high-quality reads, each carrying a distinct molecular identifier. Reads with shared molecular identifiers were discarded instead of being binned into consensus sequences. MiTCR, run with a Q25 quality threshold and the strictest error-elimination algorithm, handled CDR3 identification, clonotype clustering and error correction. Lower-bound total TCR beta diversity was estimated with a nonparametric unseen species model using Euler transformation. TCRdb reworked the public reads: Q25 trimming with fastp, MiXCR clone assembly, productive beta chains retained. Entries that share a CDR3 protein sequence are merged under the most common genes and DNA. TCRdb's processing, not the study's, gives the V and J calls here. Recorded for this sample are some 1.1 million distinct CDR3 sequences; more than 30% of them occurred a single time. The ten largest clones add up to approximately 14% of the sample.

The sequence joins TRBV10-3 to TRBJ1-2, with 8 bases in between that match TRBD1. What was sequenced was blood. The TCR comes from a man between 18 and 35 years old in good health. DNA sequence: TGTGCCATCAGATTTCAGTCTTCAGGGGGCGCGGGCTATGGCTACACCTTC. It encodes CAIRFQSSGGAGYGYTF.